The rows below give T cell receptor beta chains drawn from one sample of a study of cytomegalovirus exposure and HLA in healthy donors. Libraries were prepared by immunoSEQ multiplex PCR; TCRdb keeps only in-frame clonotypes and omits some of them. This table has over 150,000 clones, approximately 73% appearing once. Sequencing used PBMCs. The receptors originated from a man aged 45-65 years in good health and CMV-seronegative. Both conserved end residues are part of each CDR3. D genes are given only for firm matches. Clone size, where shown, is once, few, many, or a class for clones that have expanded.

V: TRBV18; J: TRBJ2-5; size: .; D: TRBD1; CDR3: CASSHGQGSETQYF; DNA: TGTGCCAGCTCACATGGACAGGGTTCAGAGACCCAGTACTTC
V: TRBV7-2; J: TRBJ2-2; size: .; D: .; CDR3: CASSLTGYYGELFF; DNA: TGTGCCAGCAGCTTAACCGGGTACTACGGGGAGCTGTTTTTT
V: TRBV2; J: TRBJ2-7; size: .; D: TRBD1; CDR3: CASRSRDRSPYEQYF; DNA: TGTGCCAGCAGATCCCGGGACAGGAGCCCCTACGAGCAGTACTTC
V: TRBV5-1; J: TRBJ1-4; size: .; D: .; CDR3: CASSLSGWEKLFF; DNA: TGCGCCAGCAGCTTGTCGGGGTGGGAAAAACTGTTTTTT
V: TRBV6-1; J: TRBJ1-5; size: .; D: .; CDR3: CASRLLSGQPQHF; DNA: TGTGCCAGCAGGCTTTTGTCGGGGCAGCCCCAGCATTTT
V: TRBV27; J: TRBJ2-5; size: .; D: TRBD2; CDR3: CASSLSIRAGEETQYF; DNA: TGTGCCAGCAGTTTATCGATCAGGGCGGGGGAGGAGACCCAGTACTTC
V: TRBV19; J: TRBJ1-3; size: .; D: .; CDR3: CASSTPGSERNTIYF; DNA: TGTGCCAGTAGCACTCCCGGATCGGAGAGAAACACCATATATTTT
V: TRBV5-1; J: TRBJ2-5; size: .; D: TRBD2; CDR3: CASSADTSGGGETQYF; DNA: TGCGCCAGCAGCGCCGATACTAGCGGGGGGGGAGAGACCCAGTACTTC
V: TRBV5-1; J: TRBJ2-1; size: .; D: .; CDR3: CASSFQGFSYNEQFF; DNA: TGCGCCAGCAGCTTCCAGGGGTTCTCCTACAATGAGCAGTTCTTC
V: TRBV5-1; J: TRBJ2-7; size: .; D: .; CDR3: CASSLGGGDPYEQYF; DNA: TGCGCCAGCAGCTTGGGAGGGGGGGACCCCTACGAGCAGTACTTC
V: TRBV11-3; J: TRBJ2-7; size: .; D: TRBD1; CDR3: CASSLERGRSLCEQYF; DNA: TGTGCCAGCAGCTTAGAGAGGGGGCGCAGTCTCTGCGAGCAGTACTTC
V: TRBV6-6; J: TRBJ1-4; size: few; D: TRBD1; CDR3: CASSRNRGTNEKLFF; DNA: TGTGCCAGCAGCCGAAACAGGGGGACTAATGAAAAACTGTTTTTT
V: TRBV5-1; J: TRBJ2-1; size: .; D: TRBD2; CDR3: CASSSASGGPNNNEQFF; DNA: TGCGCCAGCAGCTCGGCTAGCGGGGGGCCTAATAACAATGAGCAGTTCTTC
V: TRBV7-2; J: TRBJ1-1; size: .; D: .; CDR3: CASSRREGTEAFF; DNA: TGTGCCAGCAGCCGCCGGGAGGGGACTGAAGCTTTCTTT
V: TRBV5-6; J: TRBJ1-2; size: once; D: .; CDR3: CASSPGWGDYGYTF; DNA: TGTGCCAGCAGCCCCGGTTGGGGGGACTATGGCTACACCTTC
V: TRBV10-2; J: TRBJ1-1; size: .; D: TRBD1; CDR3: CASSERGQGSSEAFF; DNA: TGCGCCAGCAGTGAGCGGGGACAGGGGAGTTCTGAAGCTTTCTTT
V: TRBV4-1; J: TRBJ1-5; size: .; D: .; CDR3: CASSQVGGDQPQHF; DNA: TGCGCCAGCAGCCAAGTAGGGGGGGATCAGCCCCAGCATTTT
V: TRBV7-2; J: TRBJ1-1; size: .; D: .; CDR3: CASSPRSGNTEAFF; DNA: TGTGCCAGCAGCCCTCGGTCCGGGAACACTGAAGCTTTCTTT
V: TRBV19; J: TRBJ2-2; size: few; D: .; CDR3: CASSRRQAANTGELFF; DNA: TGTGCCAGTAGTAGACGACAGGCCGCGAACACCGGGGAGCTGTTTTTT
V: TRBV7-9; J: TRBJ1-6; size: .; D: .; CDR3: CASSLEGFGSPLHF; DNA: TGTGCCAGCAGCTTGGAGGGGTTTGGTTCACCCCTCCACTTT
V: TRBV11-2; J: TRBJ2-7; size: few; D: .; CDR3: CASSSPGTPYEQYF; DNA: TGTGCCAGCAGCTCCCCCGGGACTCCTTACGAGCAGTACTTC
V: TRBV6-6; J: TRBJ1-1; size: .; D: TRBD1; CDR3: CASRKQGVNTEAFF; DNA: TGTGCCAGCAGAAAGCAGGGGGTGAACACTGAAGCTTTCTTT
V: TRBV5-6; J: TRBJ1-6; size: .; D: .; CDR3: CASSPWAYNSPLHF; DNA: TGTGCCAGCAGCCCGTGGGCTTATAATTCACCCCTCCACTTT
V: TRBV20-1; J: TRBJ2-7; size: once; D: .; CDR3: CSAERGYEQYF; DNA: TGCAGTGCTGAGCGAGGGTACGAGCAGTACTTC
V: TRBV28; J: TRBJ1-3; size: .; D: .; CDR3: CASSLKRPSGNTIYF; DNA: TGTGCCAGCAGTTTAAAGCGACCCTCTGGAAACACCATATATTTT
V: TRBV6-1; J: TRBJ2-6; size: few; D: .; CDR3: CASRTGLSGANVLTF; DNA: TGTGCCAGCAGAACAGGCCTCTCTGGGGCCAACGTCCTGACTTTC
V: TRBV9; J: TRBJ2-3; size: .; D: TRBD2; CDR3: CASSARGSYRTDTQYF; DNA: TGTGCCAGCAGCGCGCGGGGGTCCTACCGCACAGATACGCAGTATTTT
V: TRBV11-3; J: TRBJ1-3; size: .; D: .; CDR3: CASSLDSLGTIYF; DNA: TGTGCCAGCAGCTTAGACAGTCTCGGGACCATATATTTT
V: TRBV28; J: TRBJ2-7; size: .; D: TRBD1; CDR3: CASSPRTGGKYEQYF; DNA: TGTGCCAGCAGCCCTAGGACAGGGGGGAAATACGAGCAGTACTTC
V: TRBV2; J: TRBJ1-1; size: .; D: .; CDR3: CASVRRARSTEAFF; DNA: TGTGCCAGCGTCCGGAGGGCGAGGAGCACTGAAGCTTTCTTT
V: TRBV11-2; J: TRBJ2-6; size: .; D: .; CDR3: CASSSPGAGANVLTF; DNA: TGTGCCAGCAGCTCGCCAGGCGCTGGGGCCAACGTCCTGACTTTC
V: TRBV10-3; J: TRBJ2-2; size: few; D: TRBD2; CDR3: CAISESGGGGTGELFF; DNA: TGTGCCATCAGTGAGTCCGGCGGGGGGGGCACCGGGGAGCTGTTTTTT
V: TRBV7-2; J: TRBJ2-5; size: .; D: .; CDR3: CASSLQGGGRLETQYF; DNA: TGTGCCAGCAGCTTACAGGGGGGCGGGAGGCTTGAGACCCAGTACTTC
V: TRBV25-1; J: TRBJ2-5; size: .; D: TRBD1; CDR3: CASGRGPDLETQYF; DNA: TGTGCCAGTGGCAGGGGGCCTGATTTGGAGACCCAGTACTTC
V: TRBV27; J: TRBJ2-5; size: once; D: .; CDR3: CASSLAGAPFQETQYF; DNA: TGTGCCAGCAGTTTGGCGGGGGCCCCCTTCCAAGAGACCCAGTACTTC
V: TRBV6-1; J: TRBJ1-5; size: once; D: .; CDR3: CASSEDGGFQPQHF; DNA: TGTGCCAGCAGTGAAGATGGAGGGTTTCAGCCCCAGCATTTT
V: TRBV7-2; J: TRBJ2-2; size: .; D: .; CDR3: CASSFQPTGNTGELFF; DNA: TGTGCCAGCAGTTTCCAGCCGACAGGAAACACCGGGGAGCTGTTTTTT
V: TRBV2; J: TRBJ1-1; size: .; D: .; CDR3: CASTRGTGDTEAFF; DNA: TGTGCCAGCACTCGGGGTACTGGGGACACTGAAGCTTTCTTT
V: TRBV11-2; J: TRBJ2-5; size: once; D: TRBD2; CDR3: CASSAGTSGPRTQYF; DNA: TGTGCCAGCAGCGCAGGGACTAGCGGGCCACGGACCCAGTACTTC
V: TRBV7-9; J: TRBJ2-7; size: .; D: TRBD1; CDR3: CASSPRDRVPYEQYF; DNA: TGTGCCAGCAGCCCCCGGGACAGGGTTCCCTACGAGCAGTACTTC
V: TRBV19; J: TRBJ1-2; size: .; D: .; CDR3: CASSIDLDTNYGYTF; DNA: TGTGCCAGTAGTATAGATCTCGACACGAACTATGGCTACACCTTC
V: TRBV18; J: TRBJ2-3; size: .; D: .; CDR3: CASSLSAGGTDTQYF; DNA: TGTGCCAGCTCACTATCCGCAGGGGGCACAGATACGCAGTATTTT
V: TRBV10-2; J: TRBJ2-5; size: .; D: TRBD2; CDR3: CASSEWLAGGETQYF; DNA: TGCGCCAGCAGTGAGTGGCTAGCGGGGGGCGAGACCCAGTACTTC
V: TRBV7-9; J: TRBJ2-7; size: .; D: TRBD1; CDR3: CASSLGQLEQYF; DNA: TGTGCCAGCAGCTTGGGACAGCTCGAGCAGTACTTC